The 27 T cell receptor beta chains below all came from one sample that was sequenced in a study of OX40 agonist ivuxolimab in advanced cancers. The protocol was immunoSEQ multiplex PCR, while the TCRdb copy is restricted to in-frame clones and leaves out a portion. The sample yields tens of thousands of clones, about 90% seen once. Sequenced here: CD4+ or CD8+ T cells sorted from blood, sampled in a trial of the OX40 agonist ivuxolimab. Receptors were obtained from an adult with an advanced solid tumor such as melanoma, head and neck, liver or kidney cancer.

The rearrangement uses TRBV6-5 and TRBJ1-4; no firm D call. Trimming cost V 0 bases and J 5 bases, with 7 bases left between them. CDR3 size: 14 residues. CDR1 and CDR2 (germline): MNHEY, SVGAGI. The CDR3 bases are TGTGCCAGCAGTTACTCGGAGGGCAATGAAAAACTGTTTTTT. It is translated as CASSYSEGNEKLFF.

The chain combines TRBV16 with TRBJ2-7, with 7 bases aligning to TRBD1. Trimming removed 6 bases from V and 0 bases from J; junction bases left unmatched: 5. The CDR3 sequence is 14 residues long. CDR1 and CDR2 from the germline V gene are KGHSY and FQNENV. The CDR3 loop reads CASSEDRASYEQYF. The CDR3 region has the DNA TGTGCCAGCAGTGAAGACAGGGCCTCCTACGAGCAGTACTTC. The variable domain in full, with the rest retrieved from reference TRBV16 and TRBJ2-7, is GEEVAQTPKHLVRGEGQKAKLYCAPIKGHSYVFWYQQVLKNEFKFLISFQNENVFDETGMPKERFSAKCLPNSPCSLEIQATKLEDSAVYFCASSEDRASYEQYFGPGTRLTVT.

This CDR3 reads CASSIGRGTNEQFF. CDR3 nucleotide sequence: TGTGCCAGTAGTATAGGAAGGGGTACCAATGAGCAGTTCTTC. V is TRBV19 and J is TRBJ2-1, with TRBD1 as a possible D gene (5 bases). V was clipped by 1 base and J by 6 bases, with 10 bases between them. The CDR3 covers 14 residues. Germline V gene lookup returns CDR1 LNHDA and CDR2 SQIVND (reference sequence).

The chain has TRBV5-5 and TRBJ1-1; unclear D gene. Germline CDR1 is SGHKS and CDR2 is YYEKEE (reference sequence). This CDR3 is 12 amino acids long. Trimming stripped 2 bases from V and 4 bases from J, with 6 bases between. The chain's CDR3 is CASSFRTTEAFF. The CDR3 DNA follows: TGTGCCAGCAGCTTTCGGACCACTGAAGCTTTCTTT.

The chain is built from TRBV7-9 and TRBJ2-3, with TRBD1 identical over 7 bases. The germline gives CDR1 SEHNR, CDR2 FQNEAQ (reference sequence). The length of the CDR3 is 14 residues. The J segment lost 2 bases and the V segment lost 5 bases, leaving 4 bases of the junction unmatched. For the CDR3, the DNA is TGTGCCAGCAGCCCCGGGACAGACACAGATACGCAGTATTTT. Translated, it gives CASSPGTDTDTQYF.

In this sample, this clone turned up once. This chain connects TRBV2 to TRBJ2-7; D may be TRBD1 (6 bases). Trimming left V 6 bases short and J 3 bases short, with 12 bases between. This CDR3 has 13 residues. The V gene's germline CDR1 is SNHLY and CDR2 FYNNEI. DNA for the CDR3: TGTGCCAGCAGCTTCGGGACAAACTACGAGCAGTACTTC. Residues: CASSFGTNYEQYF. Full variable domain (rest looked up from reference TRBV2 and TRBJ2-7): EPEVTQTPSHQVTQMGQEVILRCVPISNHLYFYWYRQILGQKVEFLVSFYNNEISEKSEIFDDQFSVERPDGSNFTLKIRSTKLEDSAMYFCASSFGTNYEQYFGPGTRLTVT.

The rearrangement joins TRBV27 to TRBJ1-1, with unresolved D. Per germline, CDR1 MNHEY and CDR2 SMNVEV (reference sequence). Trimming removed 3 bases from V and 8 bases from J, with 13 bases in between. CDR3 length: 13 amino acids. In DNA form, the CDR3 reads TGTGCCAGCAGTTTGGTCGGCGGGGAGGAAGCTTTCTTT. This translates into CASSLVGGEEAFF.

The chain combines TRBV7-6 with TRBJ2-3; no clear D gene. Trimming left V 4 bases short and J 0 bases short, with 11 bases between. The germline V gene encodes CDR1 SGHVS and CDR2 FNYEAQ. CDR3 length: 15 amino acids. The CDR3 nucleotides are TGTGCCAGCAGCTCCGAATCCACTAGCACAGATACGCAGTATTTT. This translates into CASSSESTSTDTQYF.

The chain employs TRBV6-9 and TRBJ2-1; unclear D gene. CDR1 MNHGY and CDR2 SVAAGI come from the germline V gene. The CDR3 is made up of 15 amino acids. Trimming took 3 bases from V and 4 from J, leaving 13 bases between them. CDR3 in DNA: TGTGCCAGCAGTTACTCGACCGTTGGATACAATGAGCAGTTCTTC. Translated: CASSYSTVGYNEQFF.

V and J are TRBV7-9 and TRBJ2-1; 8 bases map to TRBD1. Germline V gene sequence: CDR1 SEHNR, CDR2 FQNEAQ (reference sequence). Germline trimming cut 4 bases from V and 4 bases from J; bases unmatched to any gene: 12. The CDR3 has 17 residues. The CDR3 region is CASSSTGGWVSYNEQFF. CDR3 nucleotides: TGTGCCAGCAGCTCTACAGGGGGTTGGGTGTCGTACAATGAGCAGTTCTTC.

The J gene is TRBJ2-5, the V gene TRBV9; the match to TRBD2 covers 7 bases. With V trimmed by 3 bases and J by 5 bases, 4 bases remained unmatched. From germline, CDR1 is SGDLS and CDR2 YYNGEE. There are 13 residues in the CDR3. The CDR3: CASSGGGGETQYF. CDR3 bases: TGTGCCAGCAGCGGGGGGGGAGGGGAGACCCAGTACTTC.

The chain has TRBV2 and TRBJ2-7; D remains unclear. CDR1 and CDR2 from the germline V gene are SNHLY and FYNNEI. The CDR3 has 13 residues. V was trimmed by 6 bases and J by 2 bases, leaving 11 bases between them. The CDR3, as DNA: TGTGCCAGCAGAGCCTACGGAGCCTACGAGCAGTACTTC. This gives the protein CASRAYGAYEQYF.

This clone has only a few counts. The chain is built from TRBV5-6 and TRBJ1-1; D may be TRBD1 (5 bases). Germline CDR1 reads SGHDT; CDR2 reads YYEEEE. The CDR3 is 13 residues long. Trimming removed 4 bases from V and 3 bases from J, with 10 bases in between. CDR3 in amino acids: CASSRAGYTEAFF. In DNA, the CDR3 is TGTGCCAGCAGCAGGGCAGGGTACACTGAAGCTTTCTTT.

CDR3 nucleotide sequence: TGCGCCAGCACCGGGCTGGGGGCGTGTGGAAACACCATATATTTT. Translating gives CASTGLGACGNTIYF. The genes are TRBV23-1 and TRBJ1-3; D perhaps matches TRBD1 (6 bases). TRBV23-1 belongs to the ORF category, with a function that is uncertain. The CDR3 has 15 amino acids. V was trimmed by 7 bases and J by 3 bases, leaving 16 bases between them.

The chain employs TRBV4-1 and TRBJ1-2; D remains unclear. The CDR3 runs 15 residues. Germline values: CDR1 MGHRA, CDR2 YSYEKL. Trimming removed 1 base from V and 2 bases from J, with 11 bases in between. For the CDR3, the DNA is TGCGCCAGCAGCCAAGTCCAGGACGGAAACTATGGCTACACCTTC. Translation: CASSQVQDGNYGYTF.

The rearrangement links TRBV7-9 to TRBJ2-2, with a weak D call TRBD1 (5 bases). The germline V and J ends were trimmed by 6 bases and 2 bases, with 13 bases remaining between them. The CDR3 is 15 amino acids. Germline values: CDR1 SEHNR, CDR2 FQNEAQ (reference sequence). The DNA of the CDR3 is TGTGCCAGCAGACCCGGACAACCCAACACCGGGGAGCTGTTTTTT. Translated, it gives CASRPGQPNTGELFF.

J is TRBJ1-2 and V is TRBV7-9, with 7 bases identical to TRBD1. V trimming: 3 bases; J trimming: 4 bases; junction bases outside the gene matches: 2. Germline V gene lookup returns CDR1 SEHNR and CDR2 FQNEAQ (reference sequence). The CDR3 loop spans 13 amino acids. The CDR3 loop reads CASSFGTAYGYTF. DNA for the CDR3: TGTGCCAGCAGCTTCGGGACAGCCTATGGCTACACCTTC.

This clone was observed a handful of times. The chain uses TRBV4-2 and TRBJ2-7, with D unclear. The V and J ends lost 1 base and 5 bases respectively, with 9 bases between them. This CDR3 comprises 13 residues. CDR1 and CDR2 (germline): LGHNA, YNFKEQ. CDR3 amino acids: CASSQVEWDEQYF. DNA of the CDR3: TGTGCCAGCAGCCAAGTTGAATGGGACGAGCAGTACTTC.

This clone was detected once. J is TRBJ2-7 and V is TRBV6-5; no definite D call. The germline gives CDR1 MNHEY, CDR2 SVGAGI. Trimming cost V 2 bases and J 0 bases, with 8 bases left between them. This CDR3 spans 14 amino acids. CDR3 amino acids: CASSYHRSSYEQYF. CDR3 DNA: TGTGCCAGCAGTTACCACAGAAGCTCCTACGAGCAGTACTTC.

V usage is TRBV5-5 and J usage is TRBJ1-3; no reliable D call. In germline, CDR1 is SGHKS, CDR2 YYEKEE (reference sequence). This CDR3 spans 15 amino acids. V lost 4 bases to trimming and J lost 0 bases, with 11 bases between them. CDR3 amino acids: CASSDDRISGNTIYF. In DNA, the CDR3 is TGTGCCAGCAGCGATGACCGTATCTCTGGAAACACCATATATTTT.

This CDR3 reads CSAGDSPYEQYF. For the CDR3, the DNA is TGCAGCGCCGGGGACAGCCCCTACGAGCAGTACTTC. The chain combines TRBV29-1 with TRBJ2-7; 7 nucleotides match TRBD1. The V gene's germline CDR1 is SQVTM and CDR2 ANQGSEA. V shed 7 bases, J shed 2 bases, and the junction held 5 bases outside the gene matches. The CDR3 totals 12 residues.

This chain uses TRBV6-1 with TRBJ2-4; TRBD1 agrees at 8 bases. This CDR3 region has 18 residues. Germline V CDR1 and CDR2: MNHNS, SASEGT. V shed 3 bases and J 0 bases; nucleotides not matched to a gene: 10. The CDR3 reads CASSDRDRTFLAKNIQYF. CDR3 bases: TGTGCCAGCAGTGACCGGGACAGGACCTTTCTAGCCAAAAACATTCAGTACTTC.

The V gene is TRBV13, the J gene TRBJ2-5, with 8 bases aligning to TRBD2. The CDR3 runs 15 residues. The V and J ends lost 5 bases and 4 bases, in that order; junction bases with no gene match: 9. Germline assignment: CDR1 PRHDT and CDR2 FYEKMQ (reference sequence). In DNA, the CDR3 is TGTGCCAGCAGCCACTCGGGACTAGGAACAGAGACCCAGTACTTC. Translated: CASSHSGLGTETQYF.

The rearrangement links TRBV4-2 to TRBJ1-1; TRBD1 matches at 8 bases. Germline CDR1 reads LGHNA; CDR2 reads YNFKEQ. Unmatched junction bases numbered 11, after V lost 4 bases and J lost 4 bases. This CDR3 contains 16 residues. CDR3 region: CASSPGTGASSTEAFF. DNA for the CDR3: TGTGCCAGCAGCCCCGGGACAGGAGCAAGTAGCACTGAAGCTTTCTTT.

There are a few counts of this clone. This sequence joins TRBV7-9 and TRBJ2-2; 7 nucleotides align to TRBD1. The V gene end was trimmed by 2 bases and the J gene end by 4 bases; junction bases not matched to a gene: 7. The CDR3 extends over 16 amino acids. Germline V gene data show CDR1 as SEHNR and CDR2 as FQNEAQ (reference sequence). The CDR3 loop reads CASSLKTGWGTGELFF. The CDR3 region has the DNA TGTGCCAGCAGCTTAAAGACAGGGTGGGGCACCGGGGAGCTGTTTTTT.

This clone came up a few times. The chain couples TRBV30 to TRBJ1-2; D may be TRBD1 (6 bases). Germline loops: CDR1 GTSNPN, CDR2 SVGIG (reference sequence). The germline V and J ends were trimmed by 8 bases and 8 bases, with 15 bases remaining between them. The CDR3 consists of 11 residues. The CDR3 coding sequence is TGTGCCCACCCGGGGGCCGACGGCTACACCTTC. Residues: CAHPGADGYTF.

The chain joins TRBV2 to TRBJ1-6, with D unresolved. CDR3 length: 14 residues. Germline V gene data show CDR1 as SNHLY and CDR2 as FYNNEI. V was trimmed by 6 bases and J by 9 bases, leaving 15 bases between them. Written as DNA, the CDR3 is TGTGCCAGCAGGAGTCGGGGAGAAGGTTCACCCCTCCACTTT. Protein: CASRSRGEGSPLHF.